This TCR beta chain was found in a study of cytomegalovirus exposure and HLA in healthy donors. Study-wide context: In terms of ancestry, the Caucasian-associated cluster contained more than 65% of the 300 to 400 genotyped donors.

This CDR3 contains 14 residues. V was cut by 7 bases and J by 4 bases, with 14 bases left in between. Germline values: CDR1 MNHEY, CDR2 SMNVEV (reference sequence). Study-level points and caveats: It is likely that the observed cluster of highly shared sequence variants was a sequencing artifact.

Vbeta (60) and Jbeta (13) primers were used in the PCR. Libraries were prepared by immunoSEQ multiplex PCR; TCRdb keeps only in-frame clonotypes and omits some of them. Of around 190,000 clones in the sample, roughly 87% are singletons; the top ten hold more than 0.4%. Healthy bone marrow donors made up the donor group. Nominal health characterized the donors when sampled, though unrecorded immune exposures were likely. Remarks on this clone: The antigen is undetermined.

The chain uses TRBV27 and TRBJ2-1; tentatively, D is TRBD2 (5 bases). Material for sequencing was PBMCs. This clonotype was obtained from a woman aged 45-59 years in good health and CMV-seronegative. CDR3 coding DNA: TGTGCCAGCAACCGGGAACCGTCGTACAATGAGCAGTTCTTC. This translates into CASNREPSYNEQFF.